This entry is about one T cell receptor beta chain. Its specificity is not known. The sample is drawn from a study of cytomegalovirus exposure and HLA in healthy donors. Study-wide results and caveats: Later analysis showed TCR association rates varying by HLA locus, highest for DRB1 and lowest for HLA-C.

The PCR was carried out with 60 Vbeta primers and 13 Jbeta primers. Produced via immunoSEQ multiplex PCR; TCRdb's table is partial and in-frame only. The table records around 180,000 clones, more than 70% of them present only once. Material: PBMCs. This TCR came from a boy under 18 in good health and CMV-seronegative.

CDR3 sequence reads: CASSISLANYEQYF. The CDR3 DNA follows: TGTGCCAGTAGTATCAGTCTAGCTAACTACGAGCAGTACTTC. The chain combines TRBV19 with TRBJ2-7, with a weak D call TRBD2 (5 bases). CDR1 and CDR2 (germline): LNHDA, SQIVND (reference sequence). This CDR3 is built from 14 residues. Trimming shortened V by 3 bases and J by 3 bases, and 12 bases separated the two germline ends.